The rows below give T cell receptor beta chains drawn from one sample of a study of technical replicates of blood from four donors. Some clones are missing from TCRdb's copy, which holds only in-frame ones; the method was immunoSEQ multiplex PCR. The sample has 80,000 to 90,000 clones; around 94% are singletons. The sequencing sample was made of T cells isolated from PBMCs. All receptors derive from a human donor in good health. The CDR3 runs from the conserved cysteine through the conserved F or W. Fields, in order: J gene, clone size, V gene, CDR3 protein. Clone size is given for some rows only: seen once, a few or many times, or a class if the clone is expanded.

TRBJ2-3 NA TRBV15 CATSSGSSGGARGTQYF
TRBJ2-1 NA TRBV7-2 CASTLWNEQFF
TRBJ1-5 once TRBV5-6 CASSLAQGYNQPQHF
TRBJ2-2 NA TRBV10-1 CASSLVNTGELFF
TRBJ2-7 NA TRBV14 CASSQGDSYEQYF
TRBJ1-1 NA TRBV7-9 CASSLARRGKTEAFF
TRBJ1-2 NA TRBV18 CASSRQTENYGYTF
TRBJ2-1 once TRBV2 CASSGSGRAIDEQFF
TRBJ1-1 NA TRBV13 CASGWDRTNTEAFF
TRBJ2-1 NA TRBV6-5 CASSFTGSGYNEQFF
TRBJ2-5 NA TRBV11-2 CASSLAPAGGLQETQYF
TRBJ1-1 NA TRBV9 CASSPGTGTLMNTEAFF
TRBJ1-6 NA TRBV4-1 CASSQDSQGTPNSPLHF
TRBJ2-1 NA TRBV6-5 CASSYSAGARNEQFF
TRBJ1-3 NA TRBV9 CASSHPRVFSSMGGNTIYF
TRBJ2-4 NA TRBV7-9 CASSLERISDKNIQYF
TRBJ2-3 NA TRBV5-1 CASIDRGSTDTQYF
TRBJ1-6 few TRBV11-3 CASTLSGSHSPLHF
TRBJ1-4 NA TRBV5-1 CASSRTGQTTNEKLFF
TRBJ2-5 few TRBV5-8 CASSFGTGGSETQYF
TRBJ1-3 NA TRBV5-1 CASSTPGQGETGNTIYF
TRBJ2-3 NA TRBV27 CASGKLAGTDTQYF
TRBJ1-2 NA TRBV11-2 CASSLGTYGYTF
TRBJ1-1 NA TRBV4-1 CASSQGSGLEAFF
TRBJ2-1 NA TRBV6-5 CASSYGGQGARNEQFF
TRBJ1-1 NA TRBV14 CASSQDLGTGWTEAFF
TRBJ2-5 NA TRBV15 CATGGLTVGETQYF
TRBJ2-5 NA TRBV20-1 CSGDSQETQYF
TRBJ1-5 NA TRBV2 CASRGDSNQPQHF
TRBJ2-3 NA TRBV6-6 CASKSTDTQYF
TRBJ2-1 once TRBV28 CASSIGLAGGDEQFF
TRBJ2-7 NA TRBV15 CATSFPPGGIYEQYF
TRBJ2-2 NA TRBV7-2 CASSHSGGPFTGELFF
TRBJ2-5 NA TRBV7-8 CASFPLWGGETQYF
TRBJ2-1 NA TRBV5-4 CASSLVGGGAYEQFF
TRBJ1-1 NA TRBV15 CATSWEATNTEAFF
TRBJ1-6 NA TRBV11-2 CASRHPGQGNSPLHF
TRBJ2-5 NA TRBV7-7 CASSPGHPETQYF
TRBJ1-2 few TRBV19 CASSDYGYTF
TRBJ2-1 once TRBV7-7 CASSPDSAEYNEQFF
TRBJ2-5 NA TRBV6-5 CASSYSSGGAPGTQYF
TRBJ2-5 NA TRBV6-5 CASKMGLLETQYF
TRBJ1-1 NA TRBV7-9 CASSPPDRGATEAFF
TRBJ2-3 NA TRBV7-9 CASSLGMRADTQYF
TRBJ2-1 NA TRBV28 CASSPWTGPLRNEQFF